This T cell receptor beta chain is from a study of CD8+ T cells in alopecia areata. As regards this clone: Its specificity is not known.

Germline V gene lookup returns CDR1 MNHEY and CDR2 SVGAGI. This CDR3 is 16 amino acids long. With V trimmed by 2 bases and J by 2 bases, 2 bases remained unmatched. Findings and caveats of the study: While patients received tofacitinib, many expanded lesional clones remained present in scalp and blood.

Treatment of the sample: oral pan-JAK inhibitor, 5-10 mg twice daily. Reverse transcription of extracted RNA yielded cDNA, which provided the sequencing template. The method was immunoSEQ multiplex PCR; TCRdb's version includes in-frame clones alone and lacks a portion of them. This sample carries 90,000 or so clones, about 44% of them seen once, and the ten largest clones take around 19%. The chain combines TRBV6-5 with TRBJ2-6; TRBD2 aligns across 8 bases. Sequencing used CD8+ T cells sorted from blood, obtained at week 24, from a patient treated with tofacitinib. This TCR was sampled from a human donor with alopecia areata. The CDR3 reads CASSYPGGPGANVLTF. The CDR3 DNA sequence: TGTGCCAGCAGTTACCCGGGGGGGCCTGGGGCCAACGTCCTGACTTTC.